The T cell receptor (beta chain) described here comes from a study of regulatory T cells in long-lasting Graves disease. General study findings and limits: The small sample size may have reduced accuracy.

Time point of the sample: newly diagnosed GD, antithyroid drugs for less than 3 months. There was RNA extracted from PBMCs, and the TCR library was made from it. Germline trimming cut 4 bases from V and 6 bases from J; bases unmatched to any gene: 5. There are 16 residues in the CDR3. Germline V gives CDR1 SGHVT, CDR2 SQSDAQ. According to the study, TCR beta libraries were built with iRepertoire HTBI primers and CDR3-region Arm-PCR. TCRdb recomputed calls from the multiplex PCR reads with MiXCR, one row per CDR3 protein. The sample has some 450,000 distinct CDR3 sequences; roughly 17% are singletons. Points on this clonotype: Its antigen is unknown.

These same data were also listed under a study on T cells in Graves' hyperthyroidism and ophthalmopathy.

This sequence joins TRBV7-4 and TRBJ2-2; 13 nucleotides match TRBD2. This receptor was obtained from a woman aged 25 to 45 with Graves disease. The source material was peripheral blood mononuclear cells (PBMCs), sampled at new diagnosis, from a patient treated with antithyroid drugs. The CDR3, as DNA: TGTGCCAGCAGCTCTGAGACTAGCGGGAGGTCCGGGGAGCTGTTTTTT. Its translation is CASSSETSGRSGELFF.